One sample yielded the 8 T cell receptor beta chains listed below, sequenced in a study of PD-1 blockade in classical Hodgkin lymphoma. The repertoire was sequenced with immunoSEQ multiplex PCR; TCRdb's copy has only in-frame clones and lacks some. This sample has 90,000 to 100,000 clones, with about 91% found just once. Each of the patients experienced relapse following autologous stem cell transplantation, and their brentuximab vedotin exposure differed. The sample here was peripheral blood mononuclear cells (PBMCs), taken before the second cycle of nivolumab. The receptors originated from a human donor with classical Hodgkin lymphoma.

The chain couples TRBV7-9 to TRBJ2-7, with 7 nucleotides matching TRBD2. J lost 2 bases, V lost 1 base, and 5 bases had no gene match. The CDR3 is made up of 15 amino acids. Germline V gives CDR1 SEHNR, CDR2 FQNEAQ (reference sequence). CDR3 region: CASSLGSGVAYEQYF. For the CDR3, the DNA is TGTGCCAGCAGCTTAGGGAGCGGGGTCGCCTACGAGCAGTACTTC. The full variable domain, completed using reference TRBV7-9 and TRBJ2-7, is DTGVSQNPRHKITKRGQNVTFRCDPISEHNRLYWYRQTLGQGPEFLTYFQNEAQLEKSRLLSDRFSAERPKGSFSTLEIQRTEQGDSAMYLCASSLGSGVAYEQYFGPGTRLTVT.

V and J are TRBV6-1 and TRBJ2-5; D may be TRBD2 (6 bases). The better agreement between TRBJ2-7 and the DNA end casts doubt on the J call. There are 14 residues in the CDR3. The V gene's germline CDR1 is MNHNS and CDR2 SASEGT. In nucleotides, the CDR3 is TGTGCCAGCACTCTGGACTATACTTCCTACGAGCAGTACTTC. Its protein is CASTLDYTSYEQYF.

The chain recombines TRBV4-1 with TRBJ2-3; D may be TRBD2 (6 bases). Trimming left V 0 bases short and J 0 bases short, with 16 bases between. This CDR3 spans 18 amino acids. Germline loops: CDR1 MGHRA, CDR2 YSYEKL. The CDR3 DNA reads TGCGCCAGCAGCCAAGATCGGGGGACTGCCGCTAGCACAGATACGCAGTATTTT. It encodes CASSQDRGTAASTDTQYF.

This clone has a single count. This chain connects TRBV28 to TRBJ2-7; no definite D call. CDR1 and CDR2 from the germline V gene are MDHEN and SYDVKM. This CDR3 region has 14 residues. V was shortened by 9 bases and J by 2 bases, with 17 bases between the two germline ends. The CDR3 nucleotides read TGTGCCAGTGGTAGGCCACCGTATCCCTACGAGCAGTACTTC. Protein sequence: CASGRPPYPYEQYF. Full variable domain (remainder filled in from reference TRBV28 and TRBJ2-7): DVKVTQSSRYLVKRTGEKVFLECVQDMDHENMFWYRQDPGLGLRLIYFSYDVKMKEKGDIPEGYSVSREKKERFSLILESASTNQTSMYLCASGRPPYPYEQYFGPGTRLTVT.

This chain uses TRBV7-9 with TRBJ2-1, with D possibly being TRBD2 (6 bases). The CDR3 runs to 17 residues. Germline V lookup: CDR1 SEHNR, CDR2 FQNEAQ (reference sequence). Deletions cut 1 base from V and 0 bases from J, with 13 bases between. CDR3 coding DNA: TGTGCCAGCAGCTTAGTATTTGGCGGGGACTCCTACAATGAGCAGTTCTTC. Translated, it gives CASSLVFGGDSYNEQFF.

The chain employs TRBV7-2 and TRBJ2-1, with a weak D call TRBD1 (6 bases). The CDR3 runs to 17 residues. Deletions cut 3 bases from V and 3 bases from J, with 18 bases between. The germline CDR1 and CDR2 sequences are SGHTA and FQGNSA. CDR3 nucleotides: TGTGCCAGCAGCTTCGCCGCGCCCGGGACATACTACAATGAGCAGTTCTTC. Translation: CASSFAAPGTYYNEQFF.

The genes are TRBV6-1 and TRBJ2-1, with D perhaps given as TRBD1 or TRBD2 (5 bases each). The germline V gene encodes CDR1 MNHNS and CDR2 SASEGT. The CDR3 runs to 17 residues. Trimming pared 0 bases from V and 8 bases from J, leaving 20 bases between. The CDR3: CASSEASWDLGKDEQFF. DNA of the CDR3: TGTGCCAGCAGTGAAGCCTCGTGGGACCTAGGGAAGGATGAGCAGTTCTTC.

This clone turned up a few times. This rearrangement joins TRBV19 to TRBJ1-5, with D possibly being TRBD1 (6 bases). The CDR3 loop spans 13 amino acids. Trimming removed 9 bases at V and 7 bases at J, with 16 bases between. From germline, CDR1 is LNHDA and CDR2 SQIVND (reference sequence). The CDR3 region has the DNA TGTGCCAGCCGTGGGGGGGGCGGGCAGCCCCAGCATTTT. Translating it yields CASRGGGGQPQHF.